This T cell receptor (beta chain) appears in the sequencing data of a study of response to subunit inactivated influenza vaccine. Study-level results: Authors suggested each seasonal flu vaccination may recruit only limited numbers of new T cells.

From the RT-PCR reads, TCRdb called clonotypes with MiXCR, one entry per CDR3 protein. The table shows 400,000 to 650,000 distinct CDR3 sequences, with under 8.5% occurring only once. This clonotype was seen ten or more times. No antigen is known for it. This specimen was PBMCs from blood, taken around 25 months after vaccination. The sequence derives from a man aged 50-75 years who received an inactivated influenza vaccine.

The CDR3, as DNA: TGCGCCAGCAGCCAAGAAGGCCCTTACAGGGGGGTTAACTATGGCTACACCTTC. Translating gives CASSQEGPYRGVNYGYTF. This chain joins TRBV4-3 and TRBJ1-2; 8 bases agree with TRBD1. V shed 0 bases, J shed 1 base, and the junction held 10 bases outside the gene matches. There are 18 residues in the CDR3. Germline V gene data show CDR1 as LGHNA and CDR2 as YSLEER.